This passage covers 31 T cell receptor beta chains from one sample sequenced in a study of T cell responses to AZD1222 COVID-19 vaccine. TCRdb keeps only in-frame clones here, not all; method: immunoSEQ multiplex PCR. Of approximately 70,000 clones listed, approximately 89% are singletons. The material sequenced was peripheral blood, taken 28 days after the second dose of the MenACWY control vaccine. The receptors shown here come from an adult who received the MenACWY meningococcal vaccine as a control.

The rearrangement joins TRBV6-2 or TRBV6-3 to TRBJ1-6; D is unclear. The CDR3 covers 19 residues. Trimming shortened V by 3 bases and J by 0 bases, and 18 bases separated the two germline ends. CDR1 MNHEY and CDR2 SVGEGT come from the germline V gene. The CDR3 nucleotides read TGTGCCAGCAGTTATACTACTGAGGACCCGAGCTCCTATAATTCACCCCTCCACTTT. Encoded protein: CASSYTTEDPSSYNSPLHF.

The chain carries TRBV15 and TRBJ2-7; TRBD1 is a possible D gene (6 bases). The CDR3 sequence is 19 residues long. Germline V CDR1 and CDR2: LNHNV, YYDKDF (reference sequence). The V gene lost 0 bases and the J gene lost 4 bases, with 25 bases spanning the gap. This CDR3 is CATSRDLSSPYREGYEQYF. Written as DNA, the CDR3 is TGTGCCACCAGCAGAGACCTATCTTCCCCGTACAGGGAAGGGTACGAGCAGTACTTC.

The rearrangement joins TRBV12-5 to TRBJ2-7, with D perhaps given as TRBD1 or TRBD2 (7 bases each). The CDR3 length is 14 residues. Germline V lookup: CDR1 LGHNT, CDR2 FRNRAP. The V end was cut by 7 bases, the J end by 1 base, with 14 bases between. The chain's CDR3 is CASVGGTVSYEQYF. CDR3 coding DNA: TGTGCTAGTGTGGGAGGGACAGTATCCTACGAGCAGTACTTC. The whole variable domain, remainder taken from reference TRBV12-5 and TRBJ2-7, is DARVTQTPRHKVTEMGQEVTMRCQPILGHNTVFWYRQTMMQGLELLAYFRNRAPLDDSGMPKDRFSAEMPDATLATLKIQPSEPRDSAVYFCASVGGTVSYEQYFGPGTRLTVT.

The gene calls are TRBV7-9 and TRBJ2-5, with a possible D match to TRBD2 (6 bases). Deletions cut 4 bases from V and 5 bases from J, with 23 bases between. The V gene's germline CDR1 is SEHNR and CDR2 FQNEAQ (reference sequence). The CDR3 consists of 17 residues. The CDR3 sequence: CASSSQWDWGSGETQYF. The DNA for the CDR3 is TGTGCCAGCAGCTCTCAGTGGGACTGGGGGTCGGGGGAGACCCAGTACTTC.

In this sample, this clone turned up once. This chain links TRBV28 with TRBJ2-5, with D perhaps matching TRBD2 (5 bases). The CDR3 runs 15 residues. The ends were cut back, 6 bases at V and 1 base at J, with 15 bases in the middle. Per the germline V gene, CDR1 is MDHEN and CDR2 is SYDVKM. For the CDR3, the DNA is TGTGCCAGCAGCGAGAGAGGACTGATCCAAGAGACCCAGTACTTC. This gives the protein CASSERGLIQETQYF.

The J gene is TRBJ2-7, the V gene TRBV9, with 8 bases aligning to TRBD2. The V gene's germline CDR1 is SGDLS and CDR2 YYNGEE. V trimming: 4 bases; J trimming: 1 base; junction bases outside the gene matches: 4. The CDR3 loop spans 14 amino acids. In DNA, the CDR3 is TGTGCCAGCAGCCCCGGGGGGGCGTCCTACGAGCAGTACTTC. It translates to CASSPGGASYEQYF.

This chain joins TRBV5-1 and TRBJ2-5; no clear D gene. Germline V gene lookup returns CDR1 SGHRS and CDR2 YFSETQ. The ends were cut back, 2 bases at V and 4 bases at J, with 15 bases in the middle. The CDR3 is 15 amino acids. The CDR3 bases are TGCGCCAGCAGCTTATCGACATCGATTGGAGAGACCCAGTACTTC. It yields the protein CASSLSTSIGETQYF.

The chain recombines TRBV11-2 with TRBJ2-3, with 7 bases matching TRBD1. This CDR3 is built from 16 residues. The V gene's germline CDR1 is SGHAT and CDR2 FQNNGV. Trimming at V came to 6 bases and at J to 2 bases, leaving 11 bases not matched to a gene. CDR3 bases: TGTGCCAGCAGTACCCACAGGGGCTCAAACACAGATACGCAGTATTTT. Protein: CASSTHRGSNTDTQYF.

J is TRBJ1-4 and V is TRBV3-1 (or the pseudogene TRBV3-2); D is uncertain. CDR1 and CDR2 from the germline V gene are LGHDT and YNNKEL (reference sequence). The V and J ends lost 0 bases and 10 bases respectively, with 12 bases between them. The CDR3 covers 14 residues. The CDR3 DNA is TGTGCCAGCAGCCAAGAAACGAGGTCCCGAAAACTGTTTTTT. This translates into CASSQETRSRKLFF.

The chain employs TRBV21-1 and TRBJ1-1. TRBV21-1 is a pseudogene locus. CDR3 length equals 15 residues. This chain's CDR3 is CASSRRPGGDTEAFF. The CDR3 DNA reads as TGTGCCAGCAGCCGCCGACCCGGGGGAGACACTGAAGCTTTCTTT.

The CDR3 nucleotides read TGTGCCAGCAGCCTGACTAGCGGGGAGGATACGCAGTATTTT. This translates into CASSLTSGEDTQYF. The chain couples TRBV7-9 to TRBJ2-3, with 11 bases matching TRBD2. Looked up from germline, CDR1 is SEHNR and CDR2 is FQNEAQ (reference sequence). The length of the CDR3 is 14 residues. J lost 6 bases, V lost 5 bases, and 4 bases had no gene match.

The V gene is TRBV12-3 or TRBV12-4, the J gene TRBJ1-2, with D unclear. This CDR3 has 12 amino acids. Trimming shortened V by 5 bases and J by 4 bases, and 8 bases separated the two germline ends. The CDR3: CASSPRPYGYTF. The CDR3 DNA is TGTGCCAGCAGTCCACGGCCCTATGGCTACACCTTC.

The rearrangement joins TRBV2 to TRBJ1-5; D perhaps matches TRBD1 (6 bases). In germline, CDR1 is SNHLY, CDR2 FYNNEI. The CDR3 has 16 residues. V lost 3 bases to trimming and J lost 2 bases, with 14 bases between them. This CDR3 is CASSDGGAWGNQPQHF. The CDR3 DNA reads TGTGCCAGCAGTGATGGGGGGGCTTGGGGCAATCAGCCCCAGCATTTT. The variable domain in full, completed from reference TRBV2 and TRBJ1-5, reads EPEVTQTPSHQVTQMGQEVILRCVPISNHLYFYWYRQILGQKVEFLVSFYNNEISEKSEIFDDQFSVERPDGSNFTLKIRSTKLEDSAMYFCASSDGGAWGNQPQHFGDGTRLSIL.

The chain uses TRBV9 and TRBJ2-7, with TRBD1 matching 7 bases. CDR1 and CDR2 (germline): SGDLS, YYNGEE. The J segment lost 2 bases and the V segment lost 3 bases, leaving 5 bases of the junction unmatched. The CDR3 is made up of 14 amino acids. The CDR3 DNA sequence: TGTGCCAGCAGCGCTTTACAGGGGCCCTACGAGCAGTACTTC. Protein sequence: CASSALQGPYEQYF.

The chain is built from TRBV19 and TRBJ2-6; D is perhaps TRBD1 or TRBD2 (5 bases each). The V and J ends lost 5 bases and 2 bases respectively, with 13 bases between them. CDR3 size: 16 residues. Germline lookup yields CDR1 LNHDA and CDR2 SQIVND (reference sequence). The CDR3 nucleotides are TGTGCCAGTAGTGCCGGTCGGGGCACTGGGGCCAACGTCCTGACTTTC. This sequence encodes CASSAGRGTGANVLTF.

The rearrangement links TRBV5-1 to TRBJ1-6, with TRBD1 matching over 10 bases. Unmatched junction bases numbered 4, after V lost 2 bases and J lost 8 bases. The CDR3 length is 15 residues. From germline, CDR1 is SGHRS and CDR2 YFSETQ. CDR3 bases: TGCGCCAGCAGCTTTACCGGGACAGGGGATTCACCCCTCCACTTT. The encoded protein is CASSFTGTGDSPLHF.

This chain uses TRBV20-1 with TRBJ1-2, with 9 bases that match TRBD1. V was pared by 3 bases and J by 10 bases, with 9 bases of the junction left unmatched. Germline V lookup: CDR1 DFQATT, CDR2 SNEGSKA (reference sequence). The CDR3 covers 13 residues. The CDR3 loop is CSASGQGKKDYTF. CDR3 sequence (DNA): TGCAGTGCTAGTGGACAGGGGAAGAAGGACTACACCTTC.

The gene calls are TRBV29-1 and TRBJ1-1; tentatively, D is TRBD1 (5 bases). The V and J ends lost 7 bases and 6 bases respectively, with 18 bases between them. Per germline, CDR1 SQVTM and CDR2 ANQGSEA. The CDR3 extends over 13 amino acids. CDR3 in amino acids: CSGMGGLTAEAFF. The CDR3 region has the DNA TGCAGCGGCATGGGGGGTTTGACGGCTGAAGCTTTCTTT.

The CDR3, as DNA: TGTGCCAGCAGCGCCGACGGGATACTCACAGATACGCAGTATTTT. Translating it yields CASSADGILTDTQYF. V and J are TRBV5-4 and TRBJ2-3, with a tentative D call TRBD2 (5 bases). This CDR3 is 15 amino acids long. Trimming took 4 bases from V and 2 from J, leaving 14 bases between them. CDR1 is SGHNT and CDR2 is YYREEE in the germline V gene (reference sequence). The full variable domain, with the rest looked up from reference TRBV5-4 and TRBJ2-3, is ETGVTQSPTHLIKTRGQQVTLRCSSQSGHNTVSWYQQALGQGPQFIFQYYREEENGRGNFPPRFSGLQFPNYSSELNVNALELDDSALYLCASSADGILTDTQYFGPGTRLTVL.

Remarks on this clone: Other DNA variants within this sample encode the same CDR3. This chain's CDR3 is CASSQDLAGGYNEQFF. Written as DNA, the CDR3 is TGTGCCAGCAGCCAAGACCTAGCGGGGGGGTACAATGAGCAGTTCTTC. The rearrangement links TRBV3-1 (or the pseudogene TRBV3-2) to TRBJ2-1; the match to TRBD2 covers 12 bases. The CDR3 is 16 amino acids. Looked up from germline, CDR1 is LGHDT and CDR2 is YNNKEL (reference sequence). Trimming removed 0 bases from V and 4 bases from J; junction bases left unmatched: 1.

The V gene is TRBV11-3, the J gene TRBJ2-5; 9 nucleotides match TRBD1. The V gene end was trimmed by 1 base and the J gene end by 2 bases; junction bases not matched to a gene: 5. CDR3 size: 16 residues. Germline V gene data show CDR1 as SGHNT and CDR2 as YENEEA. The CDR3 region has the DNA TGTGCCAGCAGCTTAGCCTCGGGGACAGGGCAAGAGACCCAGTACTTC. This translates into CASSLASGTGQETQYF.

V usage is TRBV18 and J usage is TRBJ2-1; no definite D call. V lost 3 bases to trimming and J lost 8 bases, with 11 bases between them. CDR1 KGHSH and CDR2 LQKENI come from the germline V gene. CDR3 size: 13 residues. CDR3 in amino acids: CASSPSGQDEQFF. CDR3 nucleotides: TGTGCCAGCTCACCTTCCGGGCAGGATGAGCAGTTCTTC.

The gene calls are TRBV5-1 and TRBJ1-3, with TRBD1 identical over 8 bases. Trimming took 4 bases from V and 0 from J; bases not matched to a gene: 6. The CDR3 has 16 amino acids. From germline, CDR1 is SGHRS and CDR2 YFSETQ. The CDR3 here is CASSPRQGSSGNTIYF. The CDR3 nucleotides read TGCGCCAGCAGCCCTCGACAGGGGAGCTCTGGAAACACCATATATTTT.

The chain uses TRBV18 and TRBJ2-1; TRBD1 aligns across 7 bases. CDR3 length equals 15 residues. Germline loops: CDR1 KGHSH, CDR2 LQKENI. Germline trimming cut 4 bases from V and 2 bases from J; bases unmatched to any gene: 5. CDR3 sequence reads: CASSLGTEAYNEQFF. The CDR3 bases are TGTGCCAGCTCACTCGGGACAGAAGCCTACAATGAGCAGTTCTTC.

This clone was observed a single time. The gene calls are TRBV10-3 and TRBJ2-2; the D is unclear. CDR3 size: 14 residues. In germline, CDR1 is ENHRY, CDR2 SYGVKD. Trimming stripped 6 bases from V and 3 bases from J, with 11 bases between. The CDR3 bases are TGTGCCATCAGGGACCCGCGAGACACCGGGGAGCTGTTTTTT. This gives the protein CAIRDPRDTGELFF.

The chain combines TRBV7-2 with TRBJ1-1, with TRBD1 matching 9 bases. Germline V gene data show CDR1 as SGHTA and CDR2 as FQGNSA. The CDR3 runs to 16 residues. Unmatched junction bases numbered 6, after V lost 3 bases and J lost 1 base. CDR3 protein: CASSFTGGASNTEAFF. The CDR3 nucleotides read TGTGCCAGCAGCTTCACAGGGGGCGCCTCGAACACTGAAGCTTTCTTT.

The rearrangement links TRBV10-3 to TRBJ1-4; D call uncertain. Germline V gene lookup returns CDR1 ENHRY and CDR2 SYGVKD. The CDR3 contains 13 residues. V was pared by 2 bases and J by 7 bases, with 8 bases between. CDR3 sequence (DNA): TGTGCCATCAGTGAGGTTGGCAGTGAAAAACTGTTTTTT. This encodes CAISEVGSEKLFF.

V and J are TRBV5-1 and TRBJ2-3, with 9 bases that match TRBD2. The CDR3 spans 16 residues. The V gene end was trimmed by 2 bases and the J gene end by 4 bases; junction bases not matched to a gene: 8. Germline assignment: CDR1 SGHRS and CDR2 YFSETQ. The CDR3 reads CASSFTRGGGPDTQYF. The CDR3 DNA follows: TGCGCCAGCAGCTTTACTCGCGGGGGGGGCCCAGATACGCAGTATTTT.

This clone was found a few times. The chain joins TRBV4-3 to TRBJ2-2, with 13 bases aligning to TRBD2. The CDR3 runs to 17 residues. Unmatched junction bases numbered 6, after V lost 3 bases and J lost 5 bases. Germline V CDR1 and CDR2: LGHNA, YSLEER. The DNA of the CDR3 is TGCGCCAGCAGCCACGGACTAGCGGGGGATGTAACCGGGGAGCTGTTTTTT. The encoded protein is CASSHGLAGDVTGELFF.

The V and J genes are TRBV5-5 and TRBJ2-5; tentative D call: TRBD1 (5 bases). The CDR3 extends over 14 amino acids. CDR1 is SGHKS and CDR2 is YYEKEE in the germline V gene (reference sequence). The V end lost 1 base, the J end lost 1 base, and 8 bases lay between the germline ends. The CDR3 protein is CASSLLDSQETQYF. In DNA, the CDR3 is TGTGCCAGCAGCTTGTTAGACAGCCAAGAGACCCAGTACTTC. Full variable domain (remainder filled in from reference TRBV5-5 and TRBJ2-5): DAGVTQSPTHLIKTRGQQVTLRCSPISGHKSVSWYQQVLGQGPQFIFQYYEKEERGRGNFPDRFSARQFPNYSSELNVNALLLGDSALYLCASSLLDSQETQYFGPGTRLLVL.

The V call is TRBV9, the J call TRBJ1-6; D is unresolved. This CDR3 region has 16 residues. Germline V gives CDR1 SGDLS, CDR2 YYNGEE. Trimming removed 4 bases at V and 7 bases at J, with 18 bases between. CDR3 sequence reads: CASSTNIGLSNSPLHF. The CDR3 region has the DNA TGTGCCAGCAGCACCAATATTGGTCTTTCCAATTCACCCCTCCACTTT.